The entry below gives a single TCR beta chain sequence along with its context. Its specificity is not known. This sample stems from a study of T cells in localized non-small cell lung cancer. Study findings and constraints: Highest T cell clonality was seen in uninvolved adjacent lung, surpassing that measured in tumor. For the top 100 tumor clones, a median about 57 also appeared in adjacent lung.

CDR1 is SGHRS, CDR2 YFSETQ, per germline. V lost 1 base to trimming and J lost 3 bases; unmatched junction nucleotides: 13. The length of the CDR3 is 20 residues. TCRdb's copy holds only in-frame clones and misses some; the assay was immunoSEQ multiplex PCR. The profile shows approximately 30,000 clones, 70% to 90% of them singletons. The chain is built from TRBV5-1 and TRBJ2-3; 14 positions agree with TRBD2. The input for sequencing was peripheral blood mononuclear cells, taken before any cancer treatment. The TCR comes from a woman between 35 and 70 years old with stage III lung adenocarcinoma. CDR3 protein: CASSLPPGTSGSGGTDTQYF. The CDR3 DNA is TGCGCCAGCAGCTTGCCACCCGGGACTAGCGGGAGCGGTGGGACAGATACGCAGTATTTT.